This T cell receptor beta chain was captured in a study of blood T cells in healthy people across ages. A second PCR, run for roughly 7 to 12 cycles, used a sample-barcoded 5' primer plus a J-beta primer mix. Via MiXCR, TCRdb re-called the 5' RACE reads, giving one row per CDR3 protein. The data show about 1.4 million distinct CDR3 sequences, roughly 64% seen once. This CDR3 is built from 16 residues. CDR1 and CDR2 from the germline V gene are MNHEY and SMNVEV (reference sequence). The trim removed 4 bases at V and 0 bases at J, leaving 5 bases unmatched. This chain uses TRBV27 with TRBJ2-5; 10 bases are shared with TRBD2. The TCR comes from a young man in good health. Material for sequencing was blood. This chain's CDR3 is CASSSTGLAYQETQYF. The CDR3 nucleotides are TGTGCCAGCAGTTCTACGGGACTAGCGTACCAAGAGACCCAGTACTTC.